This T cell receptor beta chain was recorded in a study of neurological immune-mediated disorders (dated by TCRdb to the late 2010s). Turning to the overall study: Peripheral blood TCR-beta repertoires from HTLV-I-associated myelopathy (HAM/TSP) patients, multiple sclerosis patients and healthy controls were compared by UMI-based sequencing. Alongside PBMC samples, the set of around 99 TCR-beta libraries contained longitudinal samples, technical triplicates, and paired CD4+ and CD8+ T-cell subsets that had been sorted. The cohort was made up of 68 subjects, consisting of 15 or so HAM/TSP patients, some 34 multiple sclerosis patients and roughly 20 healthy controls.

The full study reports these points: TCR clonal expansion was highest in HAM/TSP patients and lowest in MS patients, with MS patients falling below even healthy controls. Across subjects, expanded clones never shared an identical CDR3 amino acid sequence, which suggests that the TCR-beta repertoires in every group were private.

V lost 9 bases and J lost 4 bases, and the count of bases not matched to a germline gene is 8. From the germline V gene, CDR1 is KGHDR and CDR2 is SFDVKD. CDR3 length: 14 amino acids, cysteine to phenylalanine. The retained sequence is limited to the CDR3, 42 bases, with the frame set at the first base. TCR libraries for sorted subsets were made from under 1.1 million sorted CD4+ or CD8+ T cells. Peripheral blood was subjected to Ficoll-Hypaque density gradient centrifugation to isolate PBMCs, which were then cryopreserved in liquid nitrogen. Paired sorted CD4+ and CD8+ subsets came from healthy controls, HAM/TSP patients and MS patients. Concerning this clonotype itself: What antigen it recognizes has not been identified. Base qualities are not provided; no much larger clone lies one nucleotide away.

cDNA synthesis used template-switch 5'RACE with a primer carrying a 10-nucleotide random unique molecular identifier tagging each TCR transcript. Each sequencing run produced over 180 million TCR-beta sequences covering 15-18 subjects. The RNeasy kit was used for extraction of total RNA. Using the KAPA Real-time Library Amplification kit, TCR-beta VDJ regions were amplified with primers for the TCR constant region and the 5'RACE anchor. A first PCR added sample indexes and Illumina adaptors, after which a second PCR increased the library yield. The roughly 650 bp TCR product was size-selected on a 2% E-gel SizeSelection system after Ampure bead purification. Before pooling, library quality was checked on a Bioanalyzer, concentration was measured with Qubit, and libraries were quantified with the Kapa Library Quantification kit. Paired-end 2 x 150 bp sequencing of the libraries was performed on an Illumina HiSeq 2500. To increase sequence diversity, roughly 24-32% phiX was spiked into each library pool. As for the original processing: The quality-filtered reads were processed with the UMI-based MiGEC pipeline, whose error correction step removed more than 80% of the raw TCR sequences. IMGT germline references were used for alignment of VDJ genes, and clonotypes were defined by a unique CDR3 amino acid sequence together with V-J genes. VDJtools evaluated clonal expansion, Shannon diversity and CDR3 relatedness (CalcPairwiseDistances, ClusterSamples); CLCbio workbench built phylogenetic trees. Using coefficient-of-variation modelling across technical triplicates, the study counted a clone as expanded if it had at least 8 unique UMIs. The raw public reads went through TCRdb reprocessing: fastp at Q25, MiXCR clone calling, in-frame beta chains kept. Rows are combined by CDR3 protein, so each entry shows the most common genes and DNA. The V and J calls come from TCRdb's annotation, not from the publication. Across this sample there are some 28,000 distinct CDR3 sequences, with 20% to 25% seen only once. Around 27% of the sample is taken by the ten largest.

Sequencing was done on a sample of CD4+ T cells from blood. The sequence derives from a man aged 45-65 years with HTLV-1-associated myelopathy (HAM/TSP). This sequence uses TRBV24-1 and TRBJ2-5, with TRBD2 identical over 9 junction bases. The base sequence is TGTGCCACCGCGCCGGCGGGGGGGTTAGAGACCCAGTACTTC. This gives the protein CATAPAGGLETQYF.